This TCR beta chain stems from a study of response to subunit inactivated influenza vaccine. General observations from the study: It was suggested by the authors that few new T cells are recruited by each seasonal influenza vaccination.

TCRdb re-derived calls from the RT-PCR reads in MiXCR, one entry per CDR3 protein. The data contain roughly 540,000 distinct CDR3 sequences, roughly 25% of them singletons. About this clonotype itself: Antigen unknown.

The data were also submitted as part of a second study, on T cells expressing NK-cell markers. That source notes: 5'RACE template switching with UMIs produced the TCR beta cDNA. TCR beta repertoires came from sorted CD3+CD56+NKG2C+, CD3+CD56+NKG2C- and CD3+CD56-NKG2C+ T cells.

The origin of this receptor is a man aged 45-65 years who received an inactivated influenza vaccine. The sequencing here drew on CD4+ T cells sorted from PBMCs, taken less than 13 days after vaccination.

The CDR3: CASSLDPGRQNEQFF. The CDR3 DNA follows: TGTGCCAGCAGCTTGGACCCCGGGAGACAGAATGAGCAGTTCTTC. The chain uses TRBV5-5 and TRBJ2-1, with a weak D call TRBD2 (6 bases). This CDR3 has 15 residues. Deletions cut 0 bases from V and 7 bases from J, with 14 bases between. Germline lookup yields CDR1 SGHKS and CDR2 YYEKEE (reference sequence).